This entry lists 32 T cell receptor beta chains sequenced from one sample in a study of cytomegalovirus exposure and HLA in healthy donors. The study ran its PCR with 60 Vbeta and 13 Jbeta primers. Assay used: immunoSEQ multiplex PCR; TCRdb lists only in-frame clones, some missing. The sample holds about 150,000 clones; roughly 65% are singletons and the top ten take roughly 4.7%. The specimen was PBMCs. All receptors come from a man aged 60 to 75 in good health and CMV-seronegative.

The genes are TRBV4-3 and TRBJ1-2; D is uncertain. V was trimmed by 2 bases and J by 5 bases, leaving 15 bases between them. This CDR3 spans 15 amino acids. Germline CDR1 is LGHNA and CDR2 is YSLEER. The CDR3 spells CASSQLLIICYGYTF. CDR3 DNA: TGCGCCAGCAGCCAACTTTTAATAATATGTTATGGCTACACCTTC.

The V and J genes are TRBV5-4 and TRBJ1-5; no clear D gene. The CDR3 spans 13 residues. V gave up 4 bases and J gave up 4 bases, with 9 bases separating them. CDR1 is SGHNT, CDR2 YYREEE, per germline (reference sequence). As DNA, the CDR3 is TGTGCCAGCAGCAGAGGTCCGAATCAGCCCCAGCATTTT. It codes for CASSRGPNQPQHF.

The chain recombines TRBV7-2 with TRBJ2-1, with D tentatively TRBD1 (5 bases). Trimming left V 1 base short and J 0 bases short, with 7 bases between. The germline V gene has CDR1 SGHTA and CDR2 FQGNSA. The CDR3 is 15 residues long. The CDR3 here is CASSLDRSSYNEQFF. For the CDR3, the DNA is TGTGCCAGCAGCTTAGACAGGAGCTCCTACAATGAGCAGTTCTTC.

The chain recombines TRBV5-1 with TRBJ2-7; 7 bases line up with TRBD1. The CDR3 consists of 14 residues. J was trimmed by 0 bases and V by 7 bases; bases with no gene match: 7. Germline-derived CDR1 and CDR2 are SGHRS and YFSETQ. The CDR3 is CASLRGPSSYEQYF. CDR3 in DNA: TGCGCCAGCTTAAGGGGGCCCAGCTCCTACGAGCAGTACTTC. Combining the CDR3 with reference TRBV5-1 and TRBJ2-7 gives the whole variable domain KAGVTQTPRYLIKTRGQQVTLSCSPISGHRSVSWYQQTPGQGLQFLFEYFSETQRNKGNFPGRFSGRQFSNSRSEMNVSTLELGDSALYLCASLRGPSSYEQYFGPGTRLTVT.

The chain couples TRBV4-2 to TRBJ2-4, with TRBD2 as a possible D gene (5 bases). V gave up 0 bases and J gave up 6 bases, with 12 bases separating them. CDR1 LGHNA and CDR2 YNFKEQ come from the germline V gene. The CDR3 runs 15 residues. As DNA, the CDR3 is TGTGCCAGCAGCCAAGACGGGGTAGTTGGAAACATTCAGTACTTC. It is translated as CASSQDGVVGNIQYF.

The sample holds one count of this clone. This chain uses TRBV5-4 with TRBJ2-3; 10 bases map to TRBD1. Germline CDR1 reads SGHNT; CDR2 reads YYREEE (reference sequence). This CDR3 has 14 residues. Trimming cost V 4 bases and J 3 bases; bases outside gene matches: 2. The CDR3 bases are TGTGCCAGCAGCCGGGACAGGGGAACAGATACGCAGTATTTT. Its protein is CASSRDRGTDTQYF.

This rearrangement joins TRBV28 to TRBJ2-1, with a tentative D call TRBD1 (6 bases). The CDR3 spans 14 residues. Between the trimmed V and J ends, which lost 10 bases and 4 bases, there was a span of 17 bases. Germline CDR1 MDHEN, CDR2 SYDVKM. The DNA of the CDR3 is TGTGCCACCCTCCCGAACAGGGCGTACAATGAGCAGTTCTTC. Its translation: CATLPNRAYNEQFF. Full variable domain (remainder filled in from reference TRBV28 and TRBJ2-1): DVKVTQSSRYLVKRTGEKVFLECVQDMDHENMFWYRQDPGLGLRLIYFSYDVKMKEKGDIPEGYSVSREKKERFSLILESASTNQTSMYLCATLPNRAYNEQFFGPGTRLTVL.

A few counts support this clone. The J gene is TRBJ2-6, the V gene TRBV7-3, with no clear D. V shed 0 bases and J shed 1 base, with 4 bases lying between them. Germline V gives CDR1 SGHTA, CDR2 FQGTGA. The CDR3 length is 15 residues. The CDR3 coding sequence is TGTGCCAGCAGCTTAACTCGTTCTGGGGCCAACGTCCTGACTTTC. Amino acids: CASSLTRSGANVLTF.

This clone was detected only once. V usage is TRBV18 and J usage is TRBJ1-4; 11 positions match TRBD1. Per the germline V gene, CDR1 is KGHSH and CDR2 is LQKENI. V was clipped by 8 bases and J by 7 bases; unmatched bases: 3. The CDR3 has 13 residues. CDR3 in amino acids: CASADRGREKLFF. DNA of the CDR3: TGTGCCAGCGCGGACAGGGGGCGTGAAAAACTGTTTTTT. Full variable domain (outside the CDR3, taken from reference TRBV18 and TRBJ1-4): NAGVMQNPRHLVRRRGQEARLRCSPMKGHSHVYWYRQLPEEGLKFMVYLQKENIIDESGMPKERFSAEFPKEGPSILRIQQVVRGDSAAYFCASADRGREKLFFGSGTQLSVL.

V and J are TRBV6-6 and TRBJ2-7; possibly TRBD1 for D (6 bases). V was clipped by 7 bases and J by 2 bases, with 21 bases between them. The CDR3 loop spans 16 amino acids. Germline CDR1 MNHNY, CDR2 SVGAGI (reference sequence). CDR3 amino acids: CASKGGVGEVTYEQYF. Here the CDR3 DNA reads TGTGCCAGCAAAGGGGGAGTGGGCGAGGTCACCTACGAGCAGTACTTC.

The chain uses TRBV6-4 and TRBJ2-1, with 9 bases fitting TRBD2. This CDR3 is built from 16 residues. V lost 8 bases and J lost 6; bases outside the gene matches: 14. The V gene's germline CDR1 is MRHNA and CDR2 SNTAGT. The CDR3 DNA reads as TGTGCCAGCGGTAGGCTAGCGGGGTCCGGGGGCAATGAGCAGTTCTTC. This encodes CASGRLAGSGGNEQFF.

The chain recombines TRBV5-6 with TRBJ2-2; 16 nucleotides line up with TRBD2. The CDR3 is made up of 17 amino acids. Trimming removed 4 bases from V and 8 bases from J; junction bases left unmatched: 8. Germline CDR1 and CDR2: SGHDT and YYEEEE. The CDR3 nucleotides are TGTGCCAGCAGCACCGGGACTAGCGGGAGGGCGTCAGGGGAGCTGTTTTTT. It codes for CASSTGTSGRASGELFF.

This chain links TRBV10-3 with TRBJ2-3; 11 nucleotides agree with TRBD2. This CDR3 region has 19 residues. Trimming at V came to 6 bases and at J to 2 bases, leaving 16 bases not matched to a gene. Germline V gives CDR1 ENHRY, CDR2 SYGVKD. CDR3 sequence: CAIRGLTSGKGGFTDTQYF. The CDR3 coding sequence is TGTGCCATCAGGGGCCTGACTAGCGGGAAAGGGGGGTTCACAGATACGCAGTATTTT.

This chain connects TRBV5-4 to TRBJ1-2, with TRBD1 matching over 10 bases. V gave up 2 bases and J gave up 8 bases; unmatched junction bases: 6. Germline assignment: CDR1 SGHNT and CDR2 YYREEE (reference sequence). The CDR3 runs to 14 residues. The CDR3 nucleotides read TGTGCCAGCAGCTTTCAGACAGGGGGCGTCGGCTACACCTTC. It specifies CASSFQTGGVGYTF.

The table lists this clone with a few counts. V gene TRBV5-4 combines with J gene TRBJ2-3; D is unresolved. This CDR3 is built from 11 residues. The ends were cut back, 4 bases at V and 5 bases at J, with 5 bases in the middle. Germline assignment: CDR1 SGHNT and CDR2 YYREEE (reference sequence). The CDR3 spells CASSQKDTQYF. CDR3 nucleotide sequence: TGTGCCAGCAGCCAGAAAGATACGCAGTATTTT.

Concerning this clone: Other DNA sequences within the sample encode an identical CDR3. The gene calls are TRBV7-2 and TRBJ2-3; D ambiguous. CDR1 and CDR2 (germline): SGHTA, FQGNSA. CDR3 size: 12 residues. V was cut by 5 bases and J by 0 bases, with 3 bases left in between. The CDR3 reads CASSLSTDTQYF. In nucleotides, the CDR3 is TGTGCCAGCAGCCTTAGCACAGATACGCAGTATTTT.

This clone was detected only a few times. J is TRBJ1-1 and V is TRBV7-3; TRBD1 agrees at 7 bases. The germline CDR1 and CDR2 sequences are SGHTA and FQGTGA. The CDR3 totals 13 residues. J lost 11 bases, V lost 2 bases, and 8 bases had no gene match. The CDR3 loop reads CASSLRRGRKAFF. In DNA, the CDR3 is TGTGCCAGCAGCTTACGAAGGGGGCGCAAGGCTTTCTTT.

This chain uses TRBV28 with TRBJ1-1, with D perhaps matching TRBD1 (6 bases). Trimming removed 2 bases at V and 4 bases at J, with 23 bases between. Germline CDR1 MDHEN, CDR2 SYDVKM. This CDR3 has 18 residues. The CDR3 nucleotides read TGTGCCAGCAGTTTAGTTCGGGGGGCAGATCCAAGGGGCACTGAAGCTTTCTTT. Its translation: CASSLVRGADPRGTEAFF.

This sequence joins TRBV7-2 and TRBJ1-1; maybe TRBD1 (5 bases). The V end lost 5 bases, the J end lost 7 bases, and 11 bases lay between the germline ends. There are 12 residues in the CDR3. Germline V gene sequence: CDR1 SGHTA, CDR2 FQGNSA. The CDR3 reads CASSQSQGEAFF. As DNA, the CDR3 is TGTGCCAGCAGCCAATCGCAGGGTGAAGCTTTCTTT.

The chain links TRBV30 to TRBJ1-1; D not certain. Per the germline V gene, CDR1 is GTSNPN and CDR2 is SVGIG (reference sequence). The CDR3 is made up of 10 amino acids. The CDR3 loop reads CSAMNTEAFF. CDR3 sequence (DNA): TGTTCAGCGATGAACACTGAAGCTTTCTTT. The whole variable domain, remainder taken from reference TRBV30 and TRBJ1-1, is SQTIHQWPATLVQPVGSPLSLECTVEGTSNPNLYWYRQAAGRGLQLLFYSVGIGQISSEVPQNLSASRPQDRQFILSSKKLLLSDSGFYLCSAMNTEAFFGQGTRLTVV.

This sequence joins TRBV12-5 and TRBJ1-2, with 7 bases identical to TRBD1. The CDR3 totals 18 residues. Germline V gene sequence: CDR1 LGHNT, CDR2 FRNRAP. V shed 0 bases, J shed 0 bases, and the junction held 10 bases outside the gene matches. The CDR3 nucleotides are TGTGCTAGTGGTTTGGTAACCGGGACAGAGTCTTCTAACTATGGCTACACCTTC. It codes for CASGLVTGTESSNYGYTF.

CDR3 loop: CASSLGPSGSSYEQYF. The CDR3 DNA follows: TGCGCCAGCAGCTTGGGGCCTAGCGGGAGTTCCTACGAGCAGTACTTC. This rearrangement joins TRBV5-1 to TRBJ2-7, with 10 nucleotides matching TRBD2. V lost 0 bases, J lost 1 base, and 4 bases stayed unmatched. Per the germline V gene, CDR1 is SGHRS and CDR2 is YFSETQ. This CDR3 has 16 residues.

The J gene is TRBJ2-1, the V gene TRBV11-2; 10 bases line up with TRBD2. Germline V lookup: CDR1 SGHAT, CDR2 FQNNGV. Germline trimming cut 3 bases from V and 4 bases from J; bases unmatched to any gene: 6. The CDR3 is 16 amino acids. The CDR3 protein is CASSFRLAGEYNEQFF. CDR3 DNA: TGTGCCAGCAGCTTTCGGCTAGCGGGAGAGTACAATGAGCAGTTCTTC.

The genes are TRBV6-1 and TRBJ1-2; 7 positions match TRBD1. The germline CDR1 and CDR2 sequences are MNHNS and SASEGT. CDR3 length equals 14 residues. With 2 bases clipped from V and 9 bases from J, the junction kept 9 bases outside the gene matches. CDR3: CASSETEGALSYTF. Here the CDR3 DNA reads TGTGCCAGCAGTGAAACGGAGGGGGCGCTTAGCTACACCTTC.

The chain joins TRBV30 to TRBJ2-7; D gene uncertain. CDR1 is GTSNPN, CDR2 SVGIG, per germline (reference sequence). The CDR3 contains 12 residues. Between the trimmed V and J ends, which lost 5 bases and 0 bases, there was a span of 8 bases. The CDR3 DNA is TGTGCCTGGGACTTAGGCTCCTACGAGCAGTACTTC. Its protein product is CAWDLGSYEQYF. The variable domain in full, completed from reference TRBV30 and TRBJ2-7, reads SQTIHQWPATLVQPVGSPLSLECTVEGTSNPNLYWYRQAAGRGLQLLFYSVGIGQISSEVPQNLSASRPQDRQFILSSKKLLLSDSGFYLCAWDLGSYEQYFGPGTRLTVT.

Written as DNA, the CDR3 is TGTGCCAGCAGCGTAGCGCGGTCGCACGGGAATGAGCAGTTCTTC. As protein: CASSVARSHGNEQFF. The genes are TRBV9 and TRBJ2-1; D unresolved. The CDR3 covers 15 residues. V lost 0 bases, J lost 7 bases, and 14 bases lay in between. CDR1 is SGDLS and CDR2 is YYNGEE in the germline V gene.

This chain joins TRBV6-1 and TRBJ1-2; D is possibly TRBD1 (6 bases). The ends were cut back, 2 bases at V and 7 bases at J, with 20 bases in the middle. This CDR3 contains 16 residues. Germline CDR1 reads MNHNS; CDR2 reads SASEGT. CDR3 loop: CASSEFSDSLGGGYTF. CDR3 sequence (DNA): TGTGCCAGCAGTGAATTCTCGGACAGCCTTGGGGGTGGCTACACCTTC.

The chain couples TRBV28 to TRBJ2-1, with 12 bases aligning to TRBD1. The CDR3 runs to 16 residues. Trimming took 7 bases from V and 13 from J; bases not matched to a gene: 17. The germline gives CDR1 MDHEN, CDR2 SYDVKM. The CDR3 here is CASTTAGTGGAMGQFF. For the CDR3, the DNA is TGTGCCAGCACCACCGCCGGGACAGGGGGCGCGATGGGTCAGTTCTTC.

The V and J genes are TRBV11-2 and TRBJ2-7; the D is unclear. V lost 5 bases and J lost 3, with 8 bases in between. The CDR3 totals 12 residues. From germline, CDR1 is SGHAT and CDR2 FQNNGV. The CDR3 DNA reads TGTGCCAGCAGCATTTCTCGCTACGAGCAGTACTTC. Its translation is CASSISRYEQYF.

The chain carries TRBV6-4 and TRBJ2-5; 10 bases map to TRBD2. With 3 bases clipped from V and 4 bases from J, the junction kept 5 bases outside the gene matches. The CDR3 is 15 residues long. Germline V gene data show CDR1 as MRHNA and CDR2 as SNTAGT. The DNA for the CDR3 is TGTGCCAGCAGTGAAGTAGCGGGGGGCCTAGAGACCCAGTACTTC. Translating it yields CASSEVAGGLETQYF.

V gene TRBV27 combines with J gene TRBJ2-1; tentatively, D is TRBD2 (6 bases). The CDR3 length is 16 residues. The V end was cut by 1 base, the J end by 7 bases, with 17 bases between. The V gene's germline CDR1 is MNHEY and CDR2 SMNVEV (reference sequence). The CDR3 bases are TGTGCCAGCAGTTTATATGGCCCGGGGGAGTCTAATGAGCAGTTCTTC. Encoded protein: CASSLYGPGESNEQFF.

This rearrangement joins TRBV30 to TRBJ1-2; TRBD1 is a possible D gene (6 bases). The CDR3 is made up of 13 amino acids. CDR1 and CDR2 (germline): GTSNPN, SVGIG (reference sequence). Trimming removed 7 bases from V and 5 bases from J, with 17 bases in between. CDR3: CASLTRGSYGYTF. DNA of the CDR3: TGTGCCTCACTAACAAGGGGGTCGTATGGCTACACCTTC. The full variable domain, its missing parts supplied by reference TRBV30 and TRBJ1-2, is SQTIHQWPATLVQPVGSPLSLECTVEGTSNPNLYWYRQAAGRGLQLLFYSVGIGQISSEVPQNLSASRPQDRQFILSSKKLLLSDSGFYLCASLTRGSYGYTFGSGTRLTVV.